The 29 T cell receptor beta chains in this list originate from one sample, sequenced in a study of T cells after posttransplantation cyclophosphamide. Treatment was busulfan-fludarabine conditioning, a marrow graft, and cyclophosphamide on days +3 and +4. Measured with immunoSEQ multiplex PCR; TCRdb has only the in-frame clones, and not every one. There are 5,500 to 8,000 clones in the sample, none observed a single time. Sequencing was performed on PBMCs, taken after allogeneic stem cell transplant with posttransplant cyclophosphamide. The receptors come from a male patient aged 50 or older who received an allogeneic stem cell transplant from an unrelated donor, was CMV-positive, and had acute GVHD only. Some T cells may trace back to the graft donor.

This clone was seen at least ten times. This chain joins TRBV7-3 and TRBJ2-1; maybe TRBD1 (6 bases). Germline CDR1 reads SGHTA; CDR2 reads FQGTGA. Trimming stripped 5 bases from V and 5 bases from J, with 10 bases between. The CDR3 is made up of 13 amino acids. This CDR3 reads CASSPTGNNEQFF. CDR3 DNA: TGTGCCAGCAGCCCTACAGGGAACAATGAGCAGTTCTTC. Drawing the rest from reference TRBV7-3 and TRBJ2-1, the complete variable domain is GAGVSQTPSNKVTEKGKYVELRCDPISGHTALYWYRQSLGQGPEFLIYFQGTGAADDSGLPNDRFFAVRPEGSVSTLKIQRTERGDSAVYLCASSPTGNNEQFFGPGTRLTVL.

This clone was seen repeatedly, ten times or more. This sequence joins TRBV5-1 and TRBJ1-2; D may be TRBD1 (5 bases). Germline V CDR1 and CDR2: SGHRS, YFSETQ. The V gene lost 0 bases and the J gene lost 8 bases, with 11 bases spanning the gap. There are 13 residues in the CDR3. The CDR3 region is CASSLEQAAGYTF. The DNA for the CDR3 is TGCGCCAGCAGCTTGGAACAGGCAGCCGGCTACACCTTC.

This clone was observed many times. The chain recombines TRBV5-4 with TRBJ2-1; 9 bases align to TRBD2. Unmatched junction bases numbered 8, after V lost 7 bases and J lost 6 bases. The CDR3 sequence is 14 residues long. From germline, CDR1 is SGHNT and CDR2 YYREEE (reference sequence). Here the CDR3 DNA reads TGTGCCAGCCGTCCGGGACTAGCAGTCAATGAGCAGTTCTTC. Translated, it gives CASRPGLAVNEQFF.

This clone was detected a few times. This rearrangement joins TRBV9 to TRBJ2-3; TRBD2 aligns across 14 bases. Germline CDR1 SGDLS, CDR2 YYNGEE. The CDR3 sequence is 18 residues long. V was clipped by 4 bases and J by 2 bases; unmatched bases: 9. The CDR3 DNA is TGTGCCAGCAGCTCCCGGACTAGCGGGAGGCCCGACACAGATACGCAGTATTTT. It specifies CASSSRTSGRPDTDTQYF.

At least ten counts were recorded for this clone. The chain has TRBV4-3 and TRBJ1-2, with TRBD1 identical over 9 bases. The CDR3 covers 17 residues. CDR1 and CDR2 from the germline V gene are LGHNA and YSLEER. J lost 4 bases, V lost 2 bases, and 11 bases had no gene match. Here the CDR3 DNA reads TGCGCCAGCAGCCAACAACGGACAGGGGCGTATGGCTATGGCTACACCTTC. Amino acids: CASSQQRTGAYGYGYTF.

This clone was counted ten times or more. The chain joins TRBV30 to TRBJ1-3; D might be TRBD1 (5 bases). The germline V gene encodes CDR1 GTSNPN and CDR2 SVGIG (reference sequence). This CDR3 spans 17 amino acids. Trimming cost V 2 bases and J 3 bases, with 20 bases left between them. Here the CDR3 reads CAWSPTWGGGDGNTIYF. The CDR3 DNA reads TGTGCCTGGAGTCCAACCTGGGGCGGGGGTGATGGAAACACCATATATTTT.

This sequence joins TRBV10-2 and TRBJ1-2; D perhaps matches TRBD1 (6 bases). V gave up 3 bases and J gave up 8 bases, with 19 bases separating them. Germline CDR1 reads WSHSY; CDR2 reads SAAADI. The CDR3 spans 15 residues. The CDR3 bases are TGCGCCAGCAGTGAAGCTGCAGGGGTTCAGGGCGGCTACACCTTC. It is translated as CASSEAAGVQGGYTF.

This clone was recorded many times. This chain connects TRBV7-3 to TRBJ2-5, with 7 bases fitting TRBD1. J gave up 4 bases and V 4 bases, and 6 bases lay outside the gene matches. CDR3 length: 14 residues. Germline values: CDR1 SGHTA, CDR2 FQGTGA. The CDR3 bases are TGTGCCAGCAGCTATACAGGGGAAGGAGAGACCCAGTACTTC. Translated, it gives CASSYTGEGETQYF.

This clone turned up a few times. The rearrangement links TRBV13 to TRBJ2-7; 7 nucleotides align to TRBD1. The germline V gene encodes CDR1 PRHDT and CDR2 FYEKMQ (reference sequence). V trimming: 4 bases; J trimming: 3 bases; junction bases outside the gene matches: 9. The CDR3 length is 15 residues. The CDR3, as DNA: TGTGCCAGCAGCTCCTCAGGGGGTCTTTACTACGAGCAGTACTTC. It specifies CASSSSGGLYYEQYF.

At least ten counts were recorded for this clone. The J gene is TRBJ2-7, the V gene TRBV2; 8 bases agree with TRBD1. V was clipped by 8 bases and J by 5 bases; unmatched bases: 11. The CDR3 totals 14 residues. Germline V gene lookup returns CDR1 SNHLY and CDR2 FYNNEI. CDR3 residues: CASSLDRGDDEQYF. CDR3 nucleotide sequence: TGTGCCAGCTCCTTAGACAGGGGTGACGACGAGCAGTACTTC.

This clone was seen only a few times. This chain uses TRBV5-1 with TRBJ1-1, with 8 nucleotides matching TRBD1. Per germline, CDR1 SGHRS and CDR2 YFSETQ. V dropped 4 bases and J dropped 2; count of bases not matched to a gene: 4. The CDR3 spans 14 residues. CDR3 loop: CASSVQGGNTEAFF. The CDR3 DNA reads as TGCGCCAGCAGCGTACAGGGGGGCAACACTGAAGCTTTCTTT.

In this sample, this clone turned up a few times. The genes are TRBV4-2 and TRBJ1-5, with D possibly matching TRBD1 (5 bases). CDR1 is LGHNA and CDR2 is YNFKEQ in the germline V gene. The V and J ends lost 1 base and 1 base respectively, with 11 bases between them. This CDR3 is 16 amino acids long. The CDR3 loop reads CASSQVAGSSNQPQHF. The CDR3 nucleotides read TGTGCCAGCAGCCAAGTGGCAGGGTCCAGCAATCAGCCCCAGCATTTT.

This clone was counted at least ten times. J is TRBJ1-1 and V is TRBV19, with TRBD1 as a possible D gene (5 bases). The germline V gene has CDR1 LNHDA and CDR2 SQIVND (reference sequence). This CDR3 comprises 15 residues. The germline V and J ends were trimmed by 7 bases and 5 bases, with 20 bases remaining between them. The CDR3 is CASTQNQGLNTEAFF. The CDR3 DNA is TGTGCCAGTACCCAAAATCAGGGACTAAATACTGAAGCTTTCTTT. Drawing the rest from reference TRBV19 and TRBJ1-1, the complete variable domain is DGGITQSPKYLFRKEGQNVTLSCEQNLNHDAMYWYRQDPGQGLRLIYYSQIVNDFQKGDIAEGYSVSREKKESFPLTVTSAQKNPTAFYLCASTQNQGLNTEAFFGQGTRLTVV.

This clone was recorded many times. The chain uses TRBV6-6 and TRBJ2-7; maybe TRBD2 (5 bases). CDR1 and CDR2 from the germline V gene are MNHNY and SVGAGI (reference sequence). The CDR3 consists of 16 residues. V was pared by 5 bases and J by 5 bases, with 22 bases between. In nucleotides, the CDR3 is TGTGCCAGCAGTCGAGCGTTGCGAGGAGGTGCCCACGAGCAGTACTTC. Translating gives CASSRALRGGAHEQYF.

The chain combines TRBV5-1 with TRBJ1-6; 10 bases agree with TRBD1. Trimming removed 1 base from V and 7 bases from J; junction bases left unmatched: 2. CDR1 is SGHRS and CDR2 is YFSETQ in the germline V gene. The CDR3 is 15 amino acids. The DNA of the CDR3 is TGCGCCAGCAGCTTGAGGACAGGGGGAAATTCACCCCTCCACTTT. Translation gives CASSLRTGGNSPLHF.

The table lists this clone with many counts. The J gene is TRBJ1-2, the V gene TRBV9; D remains unclear. The CDR3 has 14 residues. Looked up from germline, CDR1 is SGDLS and CDR2 is YYNGEE. V dropped 0 bases and J dropped 4 bases, with 10 bases sitting between them. Here the CDR3 reads CASSVASGSYGYTF. The CDR3 coding sequence is TGTGCCAGCAGCGTAGCTAGCGGTAGCTATGGCTACACCTTC.

In its sample, this clone was seen a few times. The rearrangement links TRBV19 to TRBJ1-1; D might be TRBD1 (6 bases). Germline V gives CDR1 LNHDA, CDR2 SQIVND (reference sequence). The CDR3 consists of 15 residues. Trimming took off 3 bases at V and 1 base at J, with 12 bases between the two ends. CDR3 residues: CASSIGGQPNTEAFF. The CDR3 DNA sequence: TGTGCCAGTAGTATTGGAGGACAGCCGAACACTGAAGCTTTCTTT.

This clone turned up a few times. This chain joins TRBV11-3 and TRBJ2-7; 8 bases align to TRBD1. Germline lookup yields CDR1 SGHNT and CDR2 YENEEA. J gave up 5 bases and V 1 base, and 7 bases lay outside the gene matches. The length of the CDR3 is 15 residues. Here the CDR3 reads CASSLAPGQGHEQYF. In DNA, the CDR3 is TGTGCCAGCAGCTTAGCCCCTGGACAGGGCCACGAGCAGTACTTC.

This clone was observed many times. The genes are TRBV7-8 and TRBJ2-2, with D possibly matching TRBD2 (5 bases). The CDR3 is made up of 13 amino acids. Germline values: CDR1 SGHVS, CDR2 FQNEAQ. V was trimmed by 3 bases and J by 7 bases, leaving 9 bases between them. The CDR3, as DNA: TGTGCCAGCAGCTTCGGGGTTAACGGGGAGCTGTTTTTT. It yields the protein CASSFGVNGELFF.

This clone was seen a handful of times. The CDR3 DNA follows: TGTGCCAGCAGTTTAGAAAGGACAGGGTGGTATGGGGAGACCCAGTACTTC. Amino acid sequence: CASSLERTGWYGETQYF. The rearrangement joins TRBV28 to TRBJ2-5; 8 bases are a match to TRBD1. The CDR3 length is 17 residues. Germline CDR1 is MDHEN and CDR2 is SYDVKM. Trimming removed 2 bases from V and 5 bases from J; junction bases left unmatched: 13.

This clone was counted ten times or more. The chain couples TRBV18 to TRBJ2-7, with 8 bases matching TRBD1. Germline CDR1 KGHSH, CDR2 LQKENI. The CDR3 length is 16 residues. Trimming cost V 5 bases and J 5 bases; bases outside gene matches: 14. CDR3 DNA: TGTGCCAGCTCAAGTCCCGCGCAGGGGGCCTTGCACGAGCAGTACTTC. The encoded protein is CASSSPAQGALHEQYF. Using reference TRBV18 and TRBJ2-7 for the parts outside the CDR3, the full variable domain is NAGVMQNPRHLVRRRGQEARLRCSPMKGHSHVYWYRQLPEEGLKFMVYLQKENIIDESGMPKERFSAEFPKEGPSILRIQQVVRGDSAAYFCASSSPAQGALHEQYFGPGTRLTVT.

This clone was found many times. The chain employs TRBV7-3 and TRBJ2-1; D is possibly TRBD2 (7 bases). The germline CDR1 and CDR2 sequences are SGHTA and FQGTGA. Trimming left V 3 bases short and J 6 bases short, with 15 bases between. This CDR3 has 15 amino acids. CDR3 region: CASSFSGGRGNEQFF. CDR3 nucleotides: TGTGCCAGCAGCTTCTCCGGGGGGCGGGGCAATGAGCAGTTCTTC.

V is TRBV5-4 and J is TRBJ2-7; 8 nucleotides match TRBD1. Germline V gives CDR1 SGHNT, CDR2 YYREEE (reference sequence). This CDR3 comprises 14 residues. V lost 1 base and J lost 6; bases outside the gene matches: 6. In nucleotides, the CDR3 is TGTGCCAGCAGCTTGAACGACAGGGGAGGCGAGCAGTACTTC. Encoded protein: CASSLNDRGGEQYF.

This clone was seen at least ten times. The rearrangement uses TRBV7-8 and TRBJ1-3, with TRBD1 matching 7 bases. V gave up 5 bases and J gave up 4 bases; unmatched junction bases: 5. The germline CDR1 and CDR2 sequences are SGHVS and FQNEAQ. CDR3 length: 14 amino acids. CDR3 region: CASSPLGQGNTIYF. In DNA, the CDR3 is TGTGCCAGCAGCCCCCTGGGACAGGGAAACACCATATATTTT. The variable domain in full, with the rest retrieved from reference TRBV7-8 and TRBJ1-3, is GAGVSQSPRYKVAKRGQDVALRCDPISGHVSLFWYQQALGQGPEFLTYFQNEAQLDKSGLPSDRFFAERPEGSVSTLKIQRTQQEDSAVYLCASSPLGQGNTIYFGEGSWLTVV.

This clone was seen ten or more times. The genes are TRBV18 and TRBJ2-6; weak D call: TRBD1 (7 bases). The CDR3 extends over 15 amino acids. Trimming took 3 bases from V and 3 from J, leaving 9 bases between them. Per germline, CDR1 KGHSH and CDR2 LQKENI. The CDR3 DNA reads TGTGCCAGCTCACCCCAGGGGGGTGGGGCCAACGTCCTGACTTTC. Protein: CASSPQGGGANVLTF. The full variable domain, in which reference TRBV18 and TRBJ2-6 provide the parts outside the CDR3, is NAGVMQNPRHLVRRRGQEARLRCSPMKGHSHVYWYRQLPEEGLKFMVYLQKENIIDESGMPKERFSAEFPKEGPSILRIQQVVRGDSAAYFCASSPQGGGANVLTFGAGSRLTVL.

This clone counts as medium-sized. Different DNA sequences within this sample yield the same CDR3. The gene calls are TRBV11-2 and TRBJ2-5, with 7 bases that match TRBD2. The CDR3 extends over 13 amino acids. J was trimmed by 3 bases and V by 3 bases; bases with no gene match: 1. Per the germline V gene, CDR1 is SGHAT and CDR2 is FQNNGV. CDR3 region: CASSFAGEETQYF. The CDR3 region has the DNA TGTGCCAGCAGCTTCGCGGGAGAAGAGACCCAGTACTTC.

This clone was detected many times. The V and J genes are TRBV10-1 and TRBJ1-2, with a tentative D call TRBD1 (5 bases). The CDR3 loop spans 16 amino acids. Trimming shortened V by 2 bases and J by 1 base, and 14 bases separated the two germline ends. CDR1 and CDR2 from the germline V gene are WNHNN and SYGVQD (reference sequence). For the CDR3, the DNA is TGCGCCAGCAGTGAGAGTTCCCACAGGCTTAACTATGGCTACACCTTC. Amino acids: CASSESSHRLNYGYTF.

The genes are TRBV9 and TRBJ1-6, with D perhaps TRBD1 (5 bases). Germline values: CDR1 SGDLS, CDR2 YYNGEE. The CDR3 covers 16 residues. V was clipped by 0 bases and J by 5 bases, with 12 bases between them. The CDR3 is CASSVGSGYNNSPLHF. CDR3 DNA: TGTGCCAGCAGCGTAGGTTCAGGGTACAATAATTCACCCCTCCACTTT.

This clone has at least ten counts. This chain joins TRBV15 and TRBJ2-1; possibly TRBD2 for D (5 bases). There are 18 residues in the CDR3. Trimming removed 10 bases from V and 0 bases from J, with 25 bases in between. CDR1 LNHNV and CDR2 YYDKDF come from the germline V gene (reference sequence). CDR3 loop: CARADRSGQSVSYNEQFF. CDR3 coding DNA: TGTGCCAGGGCGGATAGGAGCGGCCAATCCGTCTCCTACAATGAGCAGTTCTTC.